What follows are 21 T cell receptor beta chains derived from one specimen sequenced in a study of blood T cell repertoires in COVID-19. The repertoire was sequenced with immunoSEQ multiplex PCR; TCRdb's copy has only in-frame clones and lacks some. Of around 66,000 clones in the sample, around 87% were seen once. Sequencing used peripheral blood. The receptor source for this set is a man between 60 and 75 years old with acute or convalescent COVID-19.

This sequence joins TRBV5-6 and TRBJ2-7; perhaps TRBD2 as D (7 bases). The CDR3 has 14 amino acids. Germline V gene lookup returns CDR1 SGHDT and CDR2 YYEEEE. V was cut by 4 bases and J by 5 bases, with 16 bases left in between. The CDR3 region is CASSEEGGDHEQYF. The CDR3 nucleotides are TGTGCCAGCAGCGAGGAGGGGGGGGATCACGAGCAGTACTTC.

The chain recombines TRBV30 with TRBJ2-5, with a weak D call TRBD2 (6 bases). The V gene's germline CDR1 is GTSNPN and CDR2 SVGIG (reference sequence). The CDR3 covers 14 residues. The V end was cut by 5 bases, the J end by 1 base, with 14 bases between. CDR3 sequence: CAWGGLLTQETQYF. DNA for the CDR3: TGTGCCTGGGGGGGACTGCTGACCCAAGAGACCCAGTACTTC.

This sequence joins TRBV7-2 and TRBJ2-3; possible D gene TRBD2, 5 bases. Germline CDR1 reads SGHTA; CDR2 reads FQGNSA. This CDR3 comprises 16 residues. Trimming cost V 5 bases and J 2 bases, with 17 bases left between them. The CDR3 region is CASSPKPQADTDTQYF. CDR3 DNA: TGTGCCAGCAGCCCTAAACCCCAAGCGGACACAGATACGCAGTATTTT.

This clone appeared once. V is TRBV5-4 and J is TRBJ2-1; D possibly corresponds to TRBD2 (5 bases). The V end lost 0 bases, the J end lost 0 bases, and 7 bases lay between the germline ends. Per germline, CDR1 SGHNT and CDR2 YYREEE (reference sequence). The CDR3 is 15 amino acids. CDR3 sequence reads: CASSLGESSYNEQFF. For the CDR3, the DNA is TGTGCCAGCAGCTTGGGGGAGTCCTCCTACAATGAGCAGTTCTTC.

The chain combines TRBV5-6 with TRBJ1-2; D gene ambiguous. V was cut by 4 bases and J by 2 bases, with 3 bases left in between. The CDR3 extends over 11 amino acids. CDR1 and CDR2 (germline): SGHDT, YYEEEE. CDR3 DNA: TGTGCCAGCAGCGTAAACTATGGCTACACCTTC. It codes for CASSVNYGYTF. Combining the CDR3 with reference TRBV5-6 and TRBJ1-2 gives the whole variable domain DAGVTQSPTHLIKTRGQQVTLRCSPKSGHDTVSWYQQALGQGPQFIFQYYEEEERQRGNFPDRFSGHQFPNYSSELNVNALLLGDSALYLCASSVNYGYTFGSGTRLTVV.

The rearrangement uses TRBV29-1 and TRBJ1-2; no reliable D call. Trimming cost V 1 base and J 4 bases, with 7 bases left between them. The CDR3 is 12 amino acids. CDR1 is SQVTM, CDR2 ANQGSEA, per germline. The CDR3 here is CSVEVFPYGYTF. DNA of the CDR3: TGCAGCGTTGAAGTATTTCCCTATGGCTACACCTTC.

CDR3 sequence (DNA): TGTGCCAGCAGCGTAGGACGCGGGGGGTCTCTTGGAGAGACCCAGTACTTC. It translates to CASSVGRGGSLGETQYF. The gene calls are TRBV9 and TRBJ2-5; 8 bases are shared with TRBD2. Germline V gene data show CDR1 as SGDLS and CDR2 as YYNGEE. V was pared by 0 bases and J by 4 bases, with 11 bases of the junction left unmatched. This CDR3 spans 17 amino acids. Using reference TRBV9 and TRBJ2-5 for the parts outside the CDR3, the full variable domain is DSGVTQTPKHLITATGQRVTLRCSPRSGDLSVYWYQQSLDQGLQFLIQYYNGEERAKGNILERFSAQQFPDLHSELNLSSLELGDSALYFCASSVGRGGSLGETQYFGPGTRLLVL.

The chain links TRBV3-1 (or the pseudogene TRBV3-2) to TRBJ1-3; TRBD1 matches 9 bases. CDR1 is LGHDT and CDR2 is YNNKEL in the germline V gene (reference sequence). The V segment lost 7 bases and the J segment 4 bases; nucleotides outside the gene matches: 5. The CDR3 consists of 14 residues. CDR3 loop: CASTGTGLGNTIYF. The CDR3 nucleotides are TGTGCCAGCACCGGGACAGGGCTCGGAAACACCATATATTTT.

The chain links TRBV3-1 (or the pseudogene TRBV3-2) to TRBJ1-2; a possible D gene is TRBD1 (5 bases). The V end lost 9 bases, the J end lost 3 bases, and 14 bases lay between the germline ends. Germline lookup yields CDR1 LGHDT and CDR2 YNNKEL (reference sequence). The CDR3 is 13 amino acids. The CDR3 region has the DNA TGTGCCAGGGAGATGAACAGGCACTATGGCTACACCTTC. This gives the protein CAREMNRHYGYTF.

The rearrangement links TRBV9 to TRBJ1-2, with D possibly being TRBD1 (5 bases). This CDR3 contains 13 residues. V lost 2 bases to trimming and J lost 1 base, with 6 bases between them. Germline lookup yields CDR1 SGDLS and CDR2 YYNGEE. CDR3 nucleotides: TGTGCCAGCAGCGTCGACAGTAACTATGGCTACACCTTC. This sequence encodes CASSVDSNYGYTF.

This chain links TRBV5-4 with TRBJ2-5, with a weak D call TRBD1 (5 bases). There are 13 residues in the CDR3. The germline CDR1 and CDR2 sequences are SGHNT and YYREEE (reference sequence). V shed 7 bases and J shed 2 bases, with 12 bases lying between them. The CDR3 sequence is CASGKDSQETQYF. The CDR3 DNA sequence: TGTGCCAGCGGAAAAGACAGTCAAGAGACCCAGTACTTC.

This clone was detected many times. This chain joins TRBV19 and TRBJ2-1, with D tentatively TRBD2 (5 bases). The CDR3 length is 14 residues. Germline values: CDR1 LNHDA, CDR2 SQIVND (reference sequence). The germline V and J ends were trimmed by 3 bases and 2 bases, with 8 bases remaining between them. This CDR3 reads CASSIGETYNEQFF. The CDR3, as DNA: TGTGCCAGTAGTATTGGGGAGACCTACAATGAGCAGTTCTTC. Supplemented by reference TRBV19 and TRBJ2-1, the full variable domain reads DGGITQSPKYLFRKEGQNVTLSCEQNLNHDAMYWYRQDPGQGLRLIYYSQIVNDFQKGDIAEGYSVSREKKESFPLTVTSAQKNPTAFYLCASSIGETYNEQFFGPGTRLTVL.

The chain carries TRBV30 and TRBJ2-3, with TRBD2 as a possible D gene (7 bases). Germline CDR1 GTSNPN, CDR2 SVGIG (reference sequence). CDR3 length: 12 amino acids. The CDR3 protein is CARGGGADTQYF. As DNA, the CDR3 is TGTGCAAGAGGAGGGGGGGCCGATACGCAGTATTTT.

V gene TRBV7-6 combines with J gene TRBJ2-5, with 10 nucleotides matching TRBD2. This CDR3 comprises 16 residues. Germline V gene sequence: CDR1 SGHVS, CDR2 FNYEAQ. Losses at the gene ends were 1 base for V and 5 bases for J; bases not matched to a gene: 7. DNA for the CDR3: TGTGCCAGCAGCTTAGTTAAGCGGGGGGGCAGGGAGACCCAGTACTTC. The encoded protein is CASSLVKRGGRETQYF.

V is TRBV4-3 and J is TRBJ1-1; D not resolved. The CDR3 has 16 residues. Per germline, CDR1 LGHNA and CDR2 YSLEER. The V end lost 0 bases, the J end lost 1 base, and 12 bases lay between the germline ends. CDR3 nucleotides: TGCGCCAGCAGCCAAGAAAGTCATAAGAGGAACACTGAAGCTTTCTTT. Translated: CASSQESHKRNTEAFF.

This clone appeared a few times. V is TRBV12-3 or TRBV12-4 and J is TRBJ1-3; D unclear. This CDR3 spans 12 amino acids. The V and J ends lost 3 bases and 11 bases respectively, with 11 bases between them. CDR3 in DNA: TGTGCCAGCAGTTTGTCCGGGAGGGCCATATATTTT. Translated: CASSLSGRAIYF.

This chain joins TRBV27 and TRBJ2-1; 7 nucleotides line up with TRBD1. The CDR3 loop spans 15 amino acids. CDR1 MNHEY and CDR2 SMNVEV come from the germline V gene (reference sequence). The V gene end was trimmed by 6 bases and the J gene end by 2 bases; junction bases not matched to a gene: 7. The chain's CDR3 is CASRTGRGTYNEQFF. As DNA, the CDR3 is TGTGCCAGCAGGACCGGCAGGGGGACCTACAATGAGCAGTTCTTC.

DNA of the CDR3: TGTGCCAGCGGGGATTTGAATCGGGGTAATGGCTACACCTTC. Encoded protein: CASGDLNRGNGYTF. The genes are TRBV6-5 and TRBJ1-2; D ambiguous. Germline CDR1 reads MNHEY; CDR2 reads SVGAGI. Trimming removed 8 bases at V and 6 bases at J, with 19 bases between. CDR3 length: 14 residues.

The chain links TRBV7-2 to TRBJ1-2; no definite D call. The CDR3 spans 13 residues. The germline V and J ends were trimmed by 4 bases and 4 bases, with 10 bases remaining between them. Germline V gives CDR1 SGHTA, CDR2 FQGNSA. The CDR3 coding sequence is TGTGCCAGCAGCTCGCCCGGCGGCTATGGCTACACCTTC. It codes for CASSSPGGYGYTF.

The gene calls are TRBV6-5 and TRBJ1-5, with TRBD1 identical over 11 bases. CDR3 length: 15 amino acids. J gave up 1 base and V 4 bases, and 0 bases lay outside the gene matches. The germline V gene encodes CDR1 MNHEY and CDR2 SVGAGI. CDR3 residues: CASSWDRGSNQPQHF. In DNA form, the CDR3 reads TGTGCCAGCAGTTGGGACAGGGGGAGCAATCAGCCCCAGCATTTT.

The genes are TRBV6-5 and TRBJ1-2, with TRBD1 identical over 8 bases. The trim removed 5 bases at V and 3 bases at J, leaving 5 bases unmatched. CDR3 length equals 14 residues. Germline values: CDR1 MNHEY, CDR2 SVGAGI. In nucleotides, the CDR3 is TGTGCCAGCAGTCCAACAGGGGGGGACTATGGCTACACCTTC. Translated: CASSPTGGDYGYTF.